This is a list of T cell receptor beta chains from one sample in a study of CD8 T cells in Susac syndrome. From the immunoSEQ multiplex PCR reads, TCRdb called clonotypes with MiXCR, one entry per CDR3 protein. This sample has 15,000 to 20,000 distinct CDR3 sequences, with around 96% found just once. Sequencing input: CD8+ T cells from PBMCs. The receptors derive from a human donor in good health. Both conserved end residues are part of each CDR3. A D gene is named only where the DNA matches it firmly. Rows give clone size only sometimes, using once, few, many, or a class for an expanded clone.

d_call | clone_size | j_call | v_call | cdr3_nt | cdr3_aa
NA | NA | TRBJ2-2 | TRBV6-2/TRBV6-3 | TGTGCCAGCAGTTCAGGGGACACCGGGGAGCTGTTTTTT | CASSSGDTGELFF
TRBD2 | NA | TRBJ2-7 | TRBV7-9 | TGTGCCAGCAGCTCCCCGGGGGGTACCTACGAGCAGTACTTC | CASSSPGGTYEQYF
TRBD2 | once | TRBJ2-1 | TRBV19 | TGTGCCAGTAGTGTTCGACTAGCGGGAGGGCCCCTGAATGAGCAGTTCTTC | CASSVRLAGGPLNEQFF
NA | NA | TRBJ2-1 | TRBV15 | TGTGCCACCAGCATTGAACGGATCTCCTACAATGAGCAGTTCTTC | CATSIERISYNEQFF
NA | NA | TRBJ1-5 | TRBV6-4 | TGTGCCAGCACGGGAGAATTGAGCAATCAGCCCCAGCATTTT | CASTGELSNQPQHF
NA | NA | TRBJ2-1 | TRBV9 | TGTGCCAGCAGCACTGTATGGGATCAGGAGCAGTTCTTC | CASSTVWDQEQFF
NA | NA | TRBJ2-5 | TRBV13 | TGTGCCAGCAGCTCGACCTCTAGCGACCAAGAGACCCAGTACTTC | CASSSTSSDQETQYF
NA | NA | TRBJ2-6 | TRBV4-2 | TGTGCCAGCAGCCAAGTCCGGATAGGCTCTGGGGCCAACGTCCTGACTTTC | CASSQVRIGSGANVLTF
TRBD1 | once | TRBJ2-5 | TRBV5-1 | TGCGCCAGCAGTCAAAGTTCAGGGGGCGCAGAGACCCAGTACTTC | CASSQSSGGAETQYF
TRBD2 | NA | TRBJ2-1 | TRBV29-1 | TGCAGCGTTGTGTTGGTGGGGGGGTGGAATGAGCAGTTCTTC | CSVVLVGGWNEQFF
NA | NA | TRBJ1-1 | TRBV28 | TGTGCCAGCAGTTTATCAGAGGTGGGTCCCAACACTGAAGCTTTCTTT | CASSLSEVGPNTEAFF
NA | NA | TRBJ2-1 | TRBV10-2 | TGCGCCAGCAGCCCTGGGGGGGCACGCAATGAGCAGTTCTTC | CASSPGGARNEQFF
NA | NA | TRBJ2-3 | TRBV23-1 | TGCGCCAGCAGTCATCAGGGGACTACCAGCACAGATACGCAGTATTTT | CASSHQGTTSTDTQYF
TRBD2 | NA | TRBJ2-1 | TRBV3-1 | TGTGCCAGCAGCTTTGAAGGACTAGCTTCTAGCGAGCAGTTCTTC | CASSFEGLASSEQFF
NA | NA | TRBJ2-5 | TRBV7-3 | TGTGCCAGCAGCTTAACGGATGGGATCTGGGAGACCCAGTACTTC | CASSLTDGIWETQYF
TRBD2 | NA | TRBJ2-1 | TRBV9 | TGTGCCAGCAGCGCTGACGGGGGGACCTACAATGAGCAGTTCTTC | CASSADGGTYNEQFF
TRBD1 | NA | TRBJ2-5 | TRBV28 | TGTGCCAGCAGTTTATGCCTGGGACAGGGGTTAGAGACCCAGTACTTC | CASSLCLGQGLETQYF
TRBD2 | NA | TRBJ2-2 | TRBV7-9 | TGTGCCAGCAGCTTGGGACTAGTCACCGGGGAGCTGTTTTTT | CASSLGLVTGELFF
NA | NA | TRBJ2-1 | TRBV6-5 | TGTGCCAGCACCGAGAACGGGGCCTACAATGAGCAGTTCTTC | CASTENGAYNEQFF
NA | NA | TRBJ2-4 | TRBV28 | TGTGCCAGCAGTGAAACGGGACTAGCCAAAAACATTCAGTACTTC | CASSETGLAKNIQYF
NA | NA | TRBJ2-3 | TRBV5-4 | TGTGCCGGTAGGGGGGAGCGGACAGATACGCAGTATTTT | CAGRGERTDTQYF
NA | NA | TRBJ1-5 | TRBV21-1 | TGTGCCAGCGGACAGGGGTCGGGTCAGCCCCAGCATTTT | CASGQGSGQPQHF
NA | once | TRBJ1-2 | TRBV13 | TGTGCCAGCAGCCCAGGGCACCACGGCTACACCTTC | CASSPGHHGYTF
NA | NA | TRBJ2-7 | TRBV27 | TGTGCCAGCACGTCAGGGGGGCGGACCTACGAGCAGTACTTC | CASTSGGRTYEQYF
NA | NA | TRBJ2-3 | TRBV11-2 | TGTGCCAGCAGCTTCTTTTATGATCCAGATACGCAGTATTTT | CASSFFYDPDTQYF
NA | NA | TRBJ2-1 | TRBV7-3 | TGTGCCAGCAGCTTAACGGGATTAGGGGCCCAATACAATGAGCAGTTCTTC | CASSLTGLGAQYNEQFF
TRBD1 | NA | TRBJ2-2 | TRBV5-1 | TGCGCCAGCAGCTTTAACAGGGGATTTACCGGGGAGCTGTTTTTT | CASSFNRGFTGELFF
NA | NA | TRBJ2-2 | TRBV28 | TGTGCCAGCAGCCCTGTGGTAGGCACCGGGGAGCTGTTTTTT | CASSPVVGTGELFF
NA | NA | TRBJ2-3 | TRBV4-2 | TGTGCCAGCAGCCAAGCGAAGCGGACCACAGATACGCAGTATTTT | CASSQAKRTTDTQYF
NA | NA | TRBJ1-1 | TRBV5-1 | TGCGCCAGCAGCTTGATAGCGAACACTGAAGCTTTCTTT | CASSLIANTEAFF
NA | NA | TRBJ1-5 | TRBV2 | TGTGCCAGCAGTGAAGGACAGTACAATCAGCCCCAGCATTTT | CASSEGQYNQPQHF
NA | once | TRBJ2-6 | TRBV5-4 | TGTGCCAGCAGCTCGGACAGCTCTGGGGCCAACGTCCTGACTTTC | CASSSDSSGANVLTF
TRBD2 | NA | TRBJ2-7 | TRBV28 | TGTGCCAGCAGCCTACCCCGCCTAGCGGTCTCCTACGAGCAGTACTTC | CASSLPRLAVSYEQYF
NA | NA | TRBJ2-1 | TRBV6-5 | TGTGCCAGCAACCCGGGTCCCACTTACAATGAGCAGTTCTTC | CASNPGPTYNEQFF
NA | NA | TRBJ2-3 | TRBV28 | TGTGCCAGCAGTTTATGGGAGGAGGGTGAAGATACGCAGTATTTT | CASSLWEEGEDTQYF
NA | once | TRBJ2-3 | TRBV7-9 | TGTGCCAGCAGCCAGAGTGACTGGGACCCCTTGGATACGCAGTATTTT | CASSQSDWDPLDTQYF
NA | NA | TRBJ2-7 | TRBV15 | TGTGCCACCAGCGTCGGGGTCGGAAACTACGAGCAGTACTTC | CATSVGVGNYEQYF
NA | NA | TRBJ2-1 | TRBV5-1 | TGCGCCAGCAGCTTGGCCGGGAACAGGAAGCAGTTCTTC | CASSLAGNRKQFF
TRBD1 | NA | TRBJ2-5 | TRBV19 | TGTGCCAGTAGTATTCCAACAGGGGCGGACCAGTACTTC | CASSIPTGADQYF
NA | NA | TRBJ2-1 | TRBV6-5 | TGTGCCAGCAGTTGGACGACCGGGGCCAATGAGCAGTTCTTC | CASSWTTGANEQFF
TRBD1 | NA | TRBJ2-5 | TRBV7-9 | TGTGCCAGCAGCCCTCTGACAGGGGGCGGTCAAGAGACCCAGTACTTC | CASSPLTGGGQETQYF
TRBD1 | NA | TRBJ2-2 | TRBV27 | TGTGCCAGCAGTCGGGACAGAGACACCGGGGAGCTGTTTTTT | CASSRDRDTGELFF
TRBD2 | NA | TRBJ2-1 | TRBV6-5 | TGTGCCAGCAAGAGCGGGGATTACAATGAGCAGTTCTTC | CASKSGDYNEQFF
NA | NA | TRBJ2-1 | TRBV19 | TGTGCCAGTAGTCCCCGGTGGCTCGGCCCCTCGGATGAGCAGTTCTTC | CASSPRWLGPSDEQFF
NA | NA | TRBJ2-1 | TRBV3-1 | TGTGCCAGCGGAGGAGCGACCTCCTCCTACAATGAGCAGTTCTTC | CASGGATSSYNEQFF